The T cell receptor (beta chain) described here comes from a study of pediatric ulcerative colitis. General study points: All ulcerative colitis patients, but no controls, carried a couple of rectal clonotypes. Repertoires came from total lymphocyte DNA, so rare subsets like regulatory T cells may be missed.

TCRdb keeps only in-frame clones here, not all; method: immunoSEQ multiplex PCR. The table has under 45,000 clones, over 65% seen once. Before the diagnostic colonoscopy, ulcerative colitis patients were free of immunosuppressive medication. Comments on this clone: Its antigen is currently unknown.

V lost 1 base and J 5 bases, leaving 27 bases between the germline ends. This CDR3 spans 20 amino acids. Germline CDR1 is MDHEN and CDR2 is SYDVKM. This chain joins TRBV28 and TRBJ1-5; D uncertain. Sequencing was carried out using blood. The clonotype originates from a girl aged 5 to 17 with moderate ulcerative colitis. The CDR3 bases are TGTGCCAGCAGTTTATCCATCTCGATCAACCGACGGGTCTACTATCAGCCCCAGCATTTT. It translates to CASSLSISINRRVYYQPQHF.